This TCR beta chain was identified during a study of shared clonotypes between healthy human individuals. Study background: Samples came from a couple of female and a few male donors aged 18 to 49. For every donor, three CD4 naive, three CD4 memory, two CD8 naive and one CD8 memory plates were used.

The authors split each subset's genomic DNA evenly across several immunoSEQ plates. Using immunoSEQ multiplex PCR, the repertoire was profiled, and TCRdb retains in-frame clones only, with some absent. The sample contains over a million clones, under 80% of which appear only once. This CDR3 is built from 14 residues. CDR1 and CDR2 (germline): SGHRS, YFSETQ. Trimming shortened V by 0 bases and J by 0 bases, and 7 bases separated the two germline ends. Of note for this clone: The antigen is not known. In the same sample, other DNA sequences code for this CDR3.

General observations from the study: Sequencing depth was a factor that was expected to affect clonotype sharing among donors.

This chain links TRBV5-1 with TRBJ2-7, with D unclear. The specimen sequenced was memory CD4+ T cells sorted from blood. As to subset: CD45RA-negative fraction. The sequence was collected from a man between 18 and 29 years old in good health. The CDR3 DNA reads TGCGCCAGCAGCTTGGCCGGAAGCTCCTACGAGCAGTACTTC. Protein: CASSLAGSSYEQYF.